Each of the 6 T cell receptor beta chains below was sequenced from the same sample in a study of blood T cell repertoires in COVID-19. TCRdb keeps only in-frame clones here, not all; method: immunoSEQ multiplex PCR. This sample yields approximately 84,000 clones, of which over 65% are seen a single time; 11% belongs to the top ten. Sequencing used peripheral blood. Source of these receptors: a human donor in a cohort sampled during active COVID-19.

The chain carries TRBV5-1 and TRBJ2-1, with 10 bases identical to TRBD2. Trimming removed 2 bases from V and 8 bases from J; junction bases left unmatched: 7. The CDR3 runs to 15 residues. Per the germline V gene, CDR1 is SGHRS and CDR2 is YFSETQ. The CDR3 nucleotides read TGCGCCAGCAGCTTCGGCGCTAGCGGGGGCGATGAGCAGTTCTTC. Amino acids: CASSFGASGGDEQFF.

The genes are TRBV18 and TRBJ2-4; the D gene is possibly TRBD2 (5 bases). This CDR3 has 15 residues. The germline CDR1 and CDR2 sequences are KGHSH and LQKENI. Trimming removed 5 bases from V and 7 bases from J, with 18 bases in between. CDR3 region: CASSSPGVPGNIQYF. In DNA form, the CDR3 reads TGTGCCAGCTCATCCCCCGGGGTGCCCGGGAACATTCAGTACTTC.

This chain connects TRBV29-1 to TRBJ1-4; a weak D match, TRBD1 (5 bases). From germline, CDR1 is SQVTM and CDR2 ANQGSEA. Trimming cost V 6 bases and J 2 bases, with 19 bases left between them. The CDR3 runs 16 residues. The CDR3 nucleotides read TGCAGCGTCGACCAACTACCCAGGGCTACTAATGAAAAACTGTTTTTT. It encodes CSVDQLPRATNEKLFF.

The chain employs TRBV28 and TRBJ2-7; TRBD1 matches at 9 bases. Looked up from germline, CDR1 is MDHEN and CDR2 is SYDVKM. The CDR3 runs 15 residues. V gave up 2 bases and J gave up 3 bases; unmatched junction bases: 5. The CDR3 DNA reads TGTGCCAGCAGTTTACCGGGACAGGGAGTCTACGAGCAGTACTTC. Residues: CASSLPGQGVYEQYF.

This sequence joins TRBV2 and TRBJ2-2; 8 bases are a match to TRBD1. CDR3 length: 14 residues. CDR1 is SNHLY, CDR2 FYNNEI, per germline. V was pared by 7 bases and J by 6 bases, with 7 bases of the junction left unmatched. CDR3 sequence (DNA): TGTGCCAGCATTTTTGACAGGGGCTCCGGGGAGCTGTTTTTT. Translated: CASIFDRGSGELFF.

This rearrangement joins TRBV5-1 to TRBJ2-1, with 10 bases matching TRBD1. In germline, CDR1 is SGHRS, CDR2 YFSETQ. The CDR3 has 16 amino acids. J was trimmed by 7 bases and V by 1 base; bases with no gene match: 8. For the CDR3, the DNA is TGCGCCAGCAGCTTGACCGGACAGGGGGATTTGAATGAGCAGTTCTTC. This codes for CASSLTGQGDLNEQFF.